The rows below give T cell receptor beta chains drawn from one sample of a study of T cell changes during pregnancy in multiple sclerosis. Sequencing used immunoSEQ multiplex PCR; TCRdb keeps in-frame clones, though not all of them. The sample includes around 97,000 clones, almost 95% seen only once; the top ten take around 0.84%. The sequences come from peripheral blood, collected after pregnancy. These receptors all come from a female donor with multiple sclerosis, enrolled in a pregnancy study. CDR3s include the opening cysteine and the closing phenylalanine or tryptophan. The D gene is left open where the match is weak. Some rows have no size entry. The others give once, few or many, or a class for an expanded clone.

CASSHWAGKNRMGTEAFF | TGCGCCAGCAGCCACTGGGCGGGGAAAAACCGGATGGGAACTGAAGCTTTCTTT | NA | TRBV5-1 | NA | TRBJ1-1
CASTGRGYGYTF | TGTGCCAGCACTGGGAGGGGCTATGGCTACACCTTC | NA | TRBV27 | NA | TRBJ1-2
CASSSSRGAQYF | TGTGCCAGCAGCTCAAGTCGCGGCGCCCAGTACTTC | NA | TRBV14 | NA | TRBJ2-5
CASSRLAGAETQYF | TGTGCCAGCAGCAGACTAGCGGGAGCCGAGACCCAGTACTTC | TRBD2 | TRBV27 | few | TRBJ2-5
CASSENRNNEQFF | TGTGCCAGCAGTGAAAACAGGAACAATGAGCAGTTCTTC | NA | TRBV2 | NA | TRBJ2-1
CASSWVSAGGPSDEQFF | TGTGCCAGCAGCTGGGTTAGTGCGGGAGGGCCCTCGGATGAGCAGTTCTTC | TRBD2 | TRBV28 | NA | TRBJ2-1
CASSSQDRVAYEQYF | TGTGCCAGCAGCTCCCAGGACAGGGTAGCCTACGAGCAGTACTTC | TRBD1 | TRBV11-2 | once | TRBJ2-7
CASKEGQENSPLHF | TGTGCCAGCAAAGAGGGACAGGAAAATTCACCCCTCCACTTT | TRBD1 | TRBV2 | few | TRBJ1-6
CASSTRPGQANNEQFF | TGCGCCAGCAGCACGAGACCGGGACAAGCCAACAATGAGCAGTTCTTC | NA | TRBV5-1 | NA | TRBJ2-1
CASSARDTNQPQHF | TGTGCCAGCAGCGCCCGGGACACAAATCAGCCCCAGCATTTT | NA | TRBV9 | NA | TRBJ1-5
CASSYPGTGTYEQYF | TGTGCCAGCAGTTACCCCGGGACAGGGACCTACGAGCAGTACTTC | TRBD1 | TRBV5-4 | NA | TRBJ2-7
CATSRRLSGQGAYEQYF | TGTGCCACCAGCAGACGTCTCTCAGGACAGGGGGCCTACGAGCAGTACTTC | TRBD1 | TRBV15 | NA | TRBJ2-7
CAIKKRQNYEQYF | TGTGCCATTAAGAAGCGGCAGAACTACGAGCAGTACTTC | NA | TRBV28 | once | TRBJ2-7
CASSAGGPATNEKLFF | TGCGCCAGCAGCGCCGGCGGTCCCGCAACTAATGAAAAACTGTTTTTT | NA | TRBV5-1 | NA | TRBJ1-4
CASSHLTSGRSSYNEQFF | TGTGCCAGCAGCCACTTGACTAGCGGGCGTAGCTCCTACAATGAGCAGTTCTTC | TRBD2 | TRBV14 | NA | TRBJ2-1
CASSIGWGGYEQYF | TGTGCCAGTAGTATAGGGTGGGGAGGATACGAGCAGTACTTC | NA | TRBV19 | NA | TRBJ2-7
CASSLSGSSYNEQFF | TGTGCCAGCAGCTTGAGCGGGAGCTCCTACAATGAGCAGTTCTTC | TRBD2 | TRBV7-9 | NA | TRBJ2-1
CASRTGLYTEAFF | TGTGCCAGCAGGACAGGGCTATACACTGAAGCTTTCTTT | TRBD1 | TRBV27 | NA | TRBJ1-1
CASSLSVNTEAFF | TGTGCCAGCAGCCTTTCCGTCAACACTGAAGCTTTCTTT | NA | TRBV7-9 | NA | TRBJ1-1
CASSKERGNEKLFF | TGTGCCAGCAGTAAAGAAAGGGGGAATGAAAAACTGTTTTTT | NA | TRBV2 | NA | TRBJ1-4
CASSLMSSGVFAYEQYF | TGTGCCAGCAGCTTGATGTCTAGCGGTGTGTTCGCGTACGAGCAGTACTTC | TRBD2 | TRBV5-4 | NA | TRBJ2-7
CASSQTLNTEAFF | TGTGCCAGCAGCCAGACTCTGAACACTGAAGCTTTCTTT | NA | TRBV4-2 | NA | TRBJ1-1
CASSSSGGLQHF | TGTGCCAGTAGTTCCTCAGGTGGACTCCAGCATTTT | NA | TRBV19 | NA | TRBJ1-5
CASSRTRGFATNEKLFF | TGTGCCAGCAGTAGGACAAGGGGGTTTGCAACTAATGAAAAACTGTTTTTT | NA | TRBV28 | NA | TRBJ1-4
CASSFLGLAGGLFYNEQFF | TGTGCCAGCAGTTTCCTCGGACTAGCGGGGGGCCTTTTCTACAATGAGCAGTTCTTC | TRBD2 | TRBV28 | NA | TRBJ2-1
CSVVPGNTEAFF | TGCAGCGTCGTTCCGGGGAACACTGAAGCTTTCTTT | NA | TRBV29-1 | few | TRBJ1-1
CASSVSQGYEQYF | TGTGCCAGCAGCGTAAGTCAGGGATACGAGCAGTACTTC | NA | TRBV9 | NA | TRBJ2-7
CASRNAGGGPADTQYF | TGTGCCAGCAGAAACGCGGGGGGGGGCCCCGCAGATACGCAGTATTTT | TRBD2 | TRBV27 | NA | TRBJ2-3
CASSWETGVGFYGYTF | TGTGCCAGCAGTTGGGAGACCGGTGTGGGCTTTTATGGCTACACCTTC | NA | TRBV6-5 | NA | TRBJ1-2
CASSRPGPNTGELFF | TGTGCCAGCAGCCGCCCAGGGCCAAACACCGGGGAGCTGTTTTTT | NA | TRBV9 | once | TRBJ2-2
CASSLLVAGQPNYGYTF | TGTGCCAGCAGCCTCCTCGTCGCGGGCCAGCCTAACTATGGCTACACCTTC | NA | TRBV27 | NA | TRBJ1-2
CASSIIASVAEQFF | TGTGCCAGTAGTATAATAGCTAGTGTCGCTGAGCAGTTCTTC | NA | TRBV19 | NA | TRBJ2-1
CASSLAGGSSYEQYF | TGTGCCAGCAGCTTAGCTGGCGGAAGCTCCTACGAGCAGTACTTC | NA | TRBV7-6 | NA | TRBJ2-7
CASSLGLGTDTQYF | TGCGCCAGCAGCTTGGGACTAGGCACAGATACGCAGTATTTT | NA | TRBV5-1 | NA | TRBJ2-3
CASSLVAGNDEQYF | TGTGCCAGCAGCTTGGTGGCGGGGAACGACGAGCAGTACTTC | NA | TRBV5-4 | NA | TRBJ2-7
CASSPQTGGVLNEQFF | TGTGCCAGCAGCCCCCAGACAGGGGGCGTTTTGAATGAGCAGTTCTTC | TRBD1 | TRBV14 | NA | TRBJ2-1
CASSIARAGTQYF | TGTGCCAGTAGTATAGCCAGGGCAGGGACCCAGTACTTC | NA | TRBV19 | NA | TRBJ2-5
CASSLARHPPATNEKLFF | TGTGCCAGCAGCTTAGCGAGGCACCCTCCGGCAACTAATGAAAAACTGTTTTTT | NA | TRBV7-9 | NA | TRBJ1-4
CASSQVSGEQFF | TGTGCCAGCAGCCAAGTTTCCGGGGAGCAGTTCTTC | NA | TRBV4-2 | NA | TRBJ2-1
CASSFSQGATEAFF | TGTGCCAGCAGTTTTTCACAGGGCGCCACTGAAGCTTTCTTT | NA | TRBV7-3 | NA | TRBJ1-1
CASSDGTGMYEQYF | TGTGCCAGCAGTGACGGGACAGGGATGTACGAGCAGTACTTC | TRBD1 | TRBV25-1 | NA | TRBJ2-7
CASSSSDRGGNQPQHF | TGTGCCAGCAGCTCATCGGACAGGGGTGGAAATCAGCCCCAGCATTTT | TRBD1 | TRBV7-9 | NA | TRBJ1-5